This T cell receptor (beta chain) was retrieved from a study of blood T cell repertoires in COVID-19. The overall study: Sample material is recorded as cDNA or gDNA derived from T cells, B-cell-depleted T cells, or PBMCs.

Germline V gene data show CDR1 as MNHEY and CDR2 as SMNVEV (reference sequence). V lost 6 bases and J lost 4, with 7 bases in between. This CDR3 contains 11 residues. Source study methods: The assay estimated nucleated cells by amplifying reference gene primers. The table came from immunoSEQ multiplex PCR; TCRdb's copy has only in-frame clones and leaves some out. The D gene and trimming were derived from the DNA, and the V and J assignments and clone size from that table. Here the sample spans 200,000 to 250,000 clones, 75% to 90% being singletons. The chain is built from TRBV27 and TRBJ2-7; possible D gene TRBD1, 6 bases. Source material: peripheral blood. The clonotype originates from a man between 25 and 39 years old who had recovered from COVID-19. CDR3 protein: CASRRGYEQYF. The CDR3 coding sequence is TGTGCCAGCAGGAGGGGGTACGAGCAGTACTTC.